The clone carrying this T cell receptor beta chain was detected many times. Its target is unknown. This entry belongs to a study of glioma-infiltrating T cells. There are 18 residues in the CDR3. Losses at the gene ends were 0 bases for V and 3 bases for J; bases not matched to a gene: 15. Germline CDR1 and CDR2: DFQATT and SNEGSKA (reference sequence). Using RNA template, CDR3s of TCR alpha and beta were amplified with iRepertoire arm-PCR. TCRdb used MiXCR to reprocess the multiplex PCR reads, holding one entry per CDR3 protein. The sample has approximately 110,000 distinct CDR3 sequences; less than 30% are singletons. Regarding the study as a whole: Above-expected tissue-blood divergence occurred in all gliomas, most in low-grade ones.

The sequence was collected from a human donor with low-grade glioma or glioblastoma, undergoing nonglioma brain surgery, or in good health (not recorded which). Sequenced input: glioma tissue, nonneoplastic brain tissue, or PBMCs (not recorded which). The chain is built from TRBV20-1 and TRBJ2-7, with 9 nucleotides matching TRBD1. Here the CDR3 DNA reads TGCAGTGCTAGAGAGAAAGGGTCAGTAGGGACAGGGCTCTACGAGCAGTACTTC. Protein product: CSAREKGSVGTGLYEQYF.